A single sample gave rise to the 7 T cell receptor beta chains below, sequenced in a study of cytomegalovirus exposure and HLA in healthy donors. Vbeta (60) and Jbeta (13) primers were used in the PCR. The method was immunoSEQ multiplex PCR; TCRdb's version includes in-frame clones alone and lacks a portion of them. This sample has a few hundred thousand clones, with 92% found just once. Sequencing was carried out using PBMCs. Receptors originate from a girl aged 2 to 10 in good health and CMV-seronegative.

V usage is TRBV4-2 and J usage is TRBJ1-2, with TRBD1 identical over 11 bases. CDR1 LGHNA and CDR2 YNFKEQ come from the germline V gene. The CDR3 length is 19 residues. The ends lost 0 bases at V and 7 bases at J; junction bases unmatched: 16. DNA for the CDR3: TGTGCCAGCAGCCAAGATCGGTTTAGGACAGGGGGCTGGATGGGTGGCTACACCTTC. Protein product: CASSQDRFRTGGWMGGYTF.

The chain uses TRBV4-1 and TRBJ2-7; 7 nucleotides align to TRBD1. J was trimmed by 4 bases and V by 0 bases; bases with no gene match: 3. The CDR3 contains 14 residues. Germline loops: CDR1 MGHRA, CDR2 YSYEKL. The CDR3 is CASSQETGRYEQYF. The CDR3 region has the DNA TGCGCCAGCAGCCAAGAGACAGGGCGATACGAGCAGTACTTC.

The rearrangement links TRBV29-1 to TRBJ2-6; TRBD2 matches at 7 bases. Germline V gene lookup returns CDR1 SQVTM and CDR2 ANQGSEA. The CDR3 covers 14 residues. V lost 8 bases to trimming and J lost 2 bases; unmatched junction nucleotides: 6. The CDR3 bases are TGCAGCACCGCGGGGGATACTGGGGCCAACGTCCTGACTTTC. Amino acid sequence: CSTAGDTGANVLTF.

V is TRBV4-1 and J is TRBJ2-1; a weak D match, TRBD1 (5 bases). Trimming shortened V by 6 bases and J by 6 bases, and 12 bases separated the two germline ends. CDR1 and CDR2 (germline): MGHRA, YSYEKL. The CDR3 spans 13 residues. CDR3 residues: CASRTGETNEQFF. The DNA of the CDR3 is TGCGCCAGCAGAACAGGAGAGACCAATGAGCAGTTCTTC.

V gene TRBV4-2 combines with J gene TRBJ2-3, with 12 bases aligning to TRBD2. The germline gives CDR1 LGHNA, CDR2 YNFKEQ. The junction had 9 bases not matched to a gene; V was cut back by 7 bases and J by 4 bases. The CDR3 spans 16 residues. This CDR3 reads CASTPLASGGADTQYF. In DNA, the CDR3 is TGTGCCAGCACCCCATTGGCTAGCGGGGGGGCAGATACGCAGTATTTT.

V and J are TRBV2 and TRBJ2-1; TRBD1 agrees at 7 bases. Germline V gene data show CDR1 as SNHLY and CDR2 as FYNNEI. This CDR3 has 13 amino acids. The CDR3 DNA is TGTGCATGCAGGGGGTGGTCCTACAATGAGCAGTTCTTC. This encodes CACRGWSYNEQFF. The full variable domain, its missing parts supplied by reference TRBV2 and TRBJ2-1, is EPEVTQTPSHQVTQMGQEVILRCVPISNHLYFYWYRQILGQKVEFLVSFYNNEISEKSEIFDDQFSVERPDGSNFTLKIRSTKLEDSAMYFCACRGWSYNEQFFGPGTRLTVL.

V gene TRBV9 combines with J gene TRBJ2-3, with 12 bases aligning to TRBD2. This CDR3 contains 17 residues. CDR1 is SGDLS and CDR2 is YYNGEE in the germline V gene. V lost 0 bases and J lost 2; bases outside the gene matches: 4. CDR3 protein: CASSVEGLAGHTDTQYF. CDR3 bases: TGTGCCAGCAGCGTAGAGGGACTAGCGGGTCACACAGATACGCAGTATTTT. Looking up the rest from reference TRBV9 and TRBJ2-3 gives the full variable domain: DSGVTQTPKHLITATGQRVTLRCSPRSGDLSVYWYQQSLDQGLQFLIQYYNGEERAKGNILERFSAQQFPDLHSELNLSSLELGDSALYFCASSVEGLAGHTDTQYFGPGTRLTVL.